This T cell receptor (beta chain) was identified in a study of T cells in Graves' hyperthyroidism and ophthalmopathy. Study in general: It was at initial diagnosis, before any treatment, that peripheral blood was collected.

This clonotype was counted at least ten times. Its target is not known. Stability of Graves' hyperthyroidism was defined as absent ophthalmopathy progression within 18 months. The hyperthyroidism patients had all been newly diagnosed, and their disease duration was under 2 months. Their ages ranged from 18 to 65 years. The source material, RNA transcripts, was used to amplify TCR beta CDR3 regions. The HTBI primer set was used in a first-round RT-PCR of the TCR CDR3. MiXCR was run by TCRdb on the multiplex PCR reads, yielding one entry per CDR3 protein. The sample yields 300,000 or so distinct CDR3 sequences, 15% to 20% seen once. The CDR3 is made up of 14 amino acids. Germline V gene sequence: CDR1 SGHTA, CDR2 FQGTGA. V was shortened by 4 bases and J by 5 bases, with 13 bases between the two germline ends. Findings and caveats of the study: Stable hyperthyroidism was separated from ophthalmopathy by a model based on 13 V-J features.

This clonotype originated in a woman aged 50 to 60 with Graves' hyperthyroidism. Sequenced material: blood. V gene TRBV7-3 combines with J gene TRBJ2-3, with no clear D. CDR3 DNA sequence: TGTGCCAGCAGCTCCCAATCTGACCGAGATACGCAGTATTTT. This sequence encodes CASSSQSDRDTQYF. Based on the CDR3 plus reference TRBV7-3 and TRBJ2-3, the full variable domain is GAGVSQTPSNKVTEKGKYVELRCDPISGHTALYWYRQSLGQGPEFLIYFQGTGAADDSGLPNDRFFAVRPEGSVSTLKIQRTERGDSAVYLCASSSQSDRDTQYFGPGTRLTVL.